A selection of T cell receptor beta chains follows, all from one sample in a study of technical replicates of blood from several donors. The protocol was immunoSEQ multiplex PCR, while the TCRdb copy is restricted to in-frame clones and leaves out a portion. The table lists about 59,000 clones, over 85% of them singletons. What was sequenced was PBMCs. These receptors were obtained from a human donor in good health. Some clones in this sample may be carry-over from other donors' samples. Each CDR3 is given with its conserved first and last residue. Each record gives: clone size, D gene, J gene, V gene, CDR3 DNA, CDR3 protein. D genes are given only for firm matches. Clone size is shown for a subset of rows, as once, few, many or a class of expanded clone.

NA,NA,TRBJ1-3,TRBV5-1,TGCGCCAACAGCTTGGACCTCTTAAGCGCCAGCTCTGGAAACACCATATATTTT,CANSLDLLSASSGNTIYF
NA,TRBD1,TRBJ1-3,TRBV12-5,TGTGCTAGTGGTTTGTATGGACAGGGGAGTACTGGAAACACCATATATTTT,CASGLYGQGSTGNTIYF
NA,NA,TRBJ1-6,TRBV5-5,TGTGCCAGCAGCTTGGCGACGGGTAATTCACCCCTCCACTTT,CASSLATGNSPLHF
NA,NA,TRBJ2-5,TRBV7-6,TGTGCCAGCAGCAAAAACCGACTAGTAAACGAGACCCAGTACTTC,CASSKNRLVNETQYF
NA,TRBD2,TRBJ2-1,TRBV7-3,TGTGCCAGCAGCTTTTCCGGGAGGGCCAGGAATGAGCAGTTCTTC,CASSFSGRARNEQFF
NA,TRBD1,TRBJ1-4,TRBV5-1,TGCGCCAGCAGCCCTCAGACAGGGGGCGGTGAAAAACTGTTTTTT,CASSPQTGGGEKLFF
NA,NA,TRBJ1-1,TRBV7-4,TGTGCCAGCAGCTTAGAGTCGTGGTTAGACAGATTGAACACTGAAGCTTTCTTT,CASSLESWLDRLNTEAFF
NA,TRBD1,TRBJ1-1,TRBV7-2,TGTGCCAGCAGCTTAAAGGGGGCCAACACTGAAGCTTTCTTT,CASSLKGANTEAFF
NA,NA,TRBJ2-6,TRBV15,TGTGCCACCTTCGTCGGGGGCTCTGGGGCCAACGTCCTGACTTTC,CATFVGGSGANVLTF
NA,NA,TRBJ1-3,TRBV7-9,TGTGCCAGCAGCATACAGGCCCCCTCTGGAGGAAACACCATATATTTT,CASSIQAPSGGNTIYF
NA,NA,TRBJ2-7,TRBV5-1,TGCGCCAGCAGCCTCGGTGACAGGGTATGGCGGGGGGATCCCTACGAGCAGTACTTC,CASSLGDRVWRGDPYEQYF
NA,TRBD2,TRBJ2-1,TRBV6-6,TGTGCCAGCAGCCCTTCTACGGGAGGGCCAAATGAGCAGTTCTTC,CASSPSTGGPNEQFF
NA,TRBD1,TRBJ1-4,TRBV4-2,TGTGCCAGCAGCCAAGTTGTAATTGGTGGGGACAGGATCCGGGAAAAACTGTTTTTT,CASSQVVIGGDRIREKLFF
NA,NA,TRBJ2-3,TRBV19,TGTGCCAGTCAACCTAGAGGCAGGGGGGAGAGGGATACGCAGTATTTT,CASQPRGRGERDTQYF
NA,TRBD2,TRBJ2-3,TRBV27,TGTGCCAGCAGTCATTCTAGCGGTACTAGCACAGATACGCAGTATTTT,CASSHSSGTSTDTQYF
NA,NA,TRBJ2-5,TRBV18,TGTGCCAGCTCCTCCCAGGGGGAGACCCAGTACTTC,CASSSQGETQYF
NA,NA,TRBJ1-1,TRBV7-9,TGTGCCAGCAGCTTCGGTTCTCGAGGGAGAGACACTGAAGCTTTCTTT,CASSFGSRGRDTEAFF
NA,NA,TRBJ2-7,TRBV7-9,TGTGCCAGCAGTATAGGACTTTCCAGCTACGAGCAGTACTTC,CASSIGLSSYEQYF
NA,TRBD1,TRBJ1-1,TRBV5-1,TGCGCCAGCACCCTCCAGGGACAGCCTAACGCTGAAGCTTTCTTT,CASTLQGQPNAEAFF
NA,NA,TRBJ2-1,TRBV16,TGTGCCAGCAGCCAATCGGCTGCCAGGGAAAATGAGCAGTTCTTC,CASSQSAARENEQFF
medium-sized,NA,TRBJ1-1,TRBV6-1,TGTGCCAGCAGTGAAGAGGGACAACCGAACACTGAAGCTTTCTTT,CASSEEGQPNTEAFF
NA,TRBD2,TRBJ2-5,TRBV4-3,TGCGCCAGCAGCCAAGATCGAGCGGGAGGCGAGACCCAGTACTTC,CASSQDRAGGETQYF
NA,TRBD1,TRBJ2-7,TRBV5-4,TGTGCCAGCAGCTCGCAGGGGGCCCCCTACGAGCAGTACTTC,CASSSQGAPYEQYF
NA,NA,TRBJ2-7,TRBV27,TGTGCCAGCATGTATCGTCTCGGCCCGGCAGGGGCGTTTTACGAGCAGTACTTC,CASMYRLGPAGAFYEQYF
NA,NA,TRBJ1-2,TRBV19,TGTGCCAGTAGCACCCAGGGGCGAGGGACGAACTATGGCTACACCTTC,CASSTQGRGTNYGYTF
few,NA,TRBJ2-5,TRBV7-6,TGTGCCAGCAGCTTAAACCGGGAGACCCAGTACTTC,CASSLNRETQYF
NA,NA,TRBJ2-3,TRBV5-4,TGTGCCAGCAGCTTGAGGACGGCGGCGGGGAACACAGATACGCAGTATTTT,CASSLRTAAGNTDTQYF
NA,TRBD1,TRBJ2-1,TRBV4-2,TGTGCCAGCAGCCAAGAGGGACAGGTTTACAATGAGCAGTTCTTC,CASSQEGQVYNEQFF
NA,NA,TRBJ1-1,TRBV30,TGTGCCTGGAGCCCCTTAAACACTGAAGCTTTCTTT,CAWSPLNTEAFF
NA,NA,TRBJ1-1,TRBV7-2,TGTGCCAGCAGCTTATTGGGGCCTACTGAAGCTTTCTTT,CASSLLGPTEAFF
NA,TRBD1,TRBJ1-5,TRBV16,TGTGCCAGCAGCCTACAGGGGGCGAGGCAGCCCCAGCATTTT,CASSLQGARQPQHF
NA,TRBD1,TRBJ2-5,TRBV2,TGTGCCAGCAGTCCAAACAGGGGGACCCAAGAGACCCAGTACTTC,CASSPNRGTQETQYF
NA,NA,TRBJ2-1,TRBV18,TGTGCCAGCTCACTCTCCCAAGTAGCTTCCTACAATGAGCAGTTCTTC,CASSLSQVASYNEQFF
NA,NA,TRBJ1-2,TRBV5-1,TGCGCCAGCAGGGTTACAGGGAACTATGGCTACACCTTC,CASRVTGNYGYTF
NA,NA,TRBJ2-2,TRBV10-3,TGTGCCATCAGTAGGACTGAGGGGGAGCTGTTTTTT,CAISRTEGELFF
NA,NA,TRBJ1-4,TRBV5-1,TGCGCCAGCAGCACACTGGCGCAGGGAGAAAAACTGTTTTTT,CASSTLAQGEKLFF
few,NA,TRBJ2-1,TRBV7-2,TGTGCCAGCAGCTTAACTCGCTACCCCAAGCAGTTCTTC,CASSLTRYPKQFF
NA,NA,TRBJ2-2,TRBV6-1,TGTGCCAGCAGTCGGGACATCAACACCGGGGAGCTGTTTTTT,CASSRDINTGELFF
NA,NA,TRBJ1-5,TRBV2,TGTGCCAGCAGTGAAGCTCAGCGGAACCAGCCCCAGCATTTT,CASSEAQRNQPQHF
once,TRBD1,TRBJ1-2,TRBV19,TGTGCCAGTAGTGAGGGACAGGGGAGGAGTGGCTACACCTTC,CASSEGQGRSGYTF
NA,NA,TRBJ2-3,TRBV7-2,TGTGCCAGCAGCCTAGGTGCCAACTCAGATACGCAGTATTTT,CASSLGANSDTQYF
few,NA,TRBJ2-5,TRBV5-1,TGCGCCAGCAGCTGGGGGGGCGGAGACCAAGAGACCCAGTACTTC,CASSWGGGDQETQYF
NA,NA,TRBJ2-5,TRBV2,TGTGCCAGCAGGGGACTTTGGGTGGAGACCCAGTACTTC,CASRGLWVETQYF
NA,NA,TRBJ1-2,TRBV4-1,TGCGCCAGCAGCCTCACCCCAGTTACTAACTATGGCTACACCTTC,CASSLTPVTNYGYTF
NA,TRBD1,TRBJ2-3,TRBV25-1,TGTGCCAGCAGTCGAGGGGGCCCAGATACGCAGTATTTT,CASSRGGPDTQYF
NA,NA,TRBJ1-1,TRBV6-1,TGTGCCAGCAGACAGGGACTGAACACTGAAGCTTTCTTT,CASRQGLNTEAFF
NA,NA,TRBJ2-7,TRBV5-1,TGCGCCAGCCACCGGGAACAGGGATCGGGCGAGCAGTACTTC,CASHREQGSGEQYF
NA,NA,TRBJ1-4,TRBV19,TGTGCCAGTAGTGCCGACTGGCAACTGTTTTTT,CASSADWQLFF
NA,TRBD1,TRBJ2-5,TRBV29-1,TGCAGCGTCGGCCAGACAGGGAGAGGAGAGACCCAGTACTTC,CSVGQTGRGETQYF
NA,NA,TRBJ2-5,TRBV6-1,TGTGCCAGCAGGCCGGGTTACCAAGAGACCCAGTACTTC,CASRPGYQETQYF
few,NA,TRBJ2-4,TRBV30,TGTGCCTGGAGTGGTCAACTCCTAGCCAAAAACATTCAGTACTTC,CAWSGQLLAKNIQYF
NA,NA,TRBJ1-1,TRBV29-1,TGCAGCGGGGGAGGCACCCTGAGCACTGAAGCTTTCTTT,CSGGGTLSTEAFF
NA,NA,TRBJ1-3,TRBV27,TGTGCCAGCAGCGAGGGGGGGACTGGAAACACCATATATTTT,CASSEGGTGNTIYF
NA,NA,TRBJ2-7,TRBV29-1,TGCAGCGTTGCCGGAGCGGGCGAGCAGTACTTC,CSVAGAGEQYF
NA,NA,TRBJ1-2,TRBV2,TGTGCCAGCAGTCCGACTCCGACTCCCCCCTCGGGCTATGGCTACACCTTC,CASSPTPTPPSGYGYTF